This T cell receptor beta chain was profiled in a study of early T cells in non-severe SARS-CoV-2 infection. Across the study: The sequenced material was bulk RNA from unsorted whole blood, and its chains were unpaired.

Germline V CDR1 and CDR2: SSHAT, FNYEAQ (reference sequence). The length of the CDR3 is 15 residues. Deletions cut 5 bases from V and 2 bases from J, with 15 bases between. Researchers attached unique molecular identifiers to individual cDNA molecules. TCRdb re-analysed the 5' RACE reads in MiXCR, keeping a single row per CDR3 protein. Counted here are tens of thousands of distinct CDR3 sequences, about 12% occurring once; the ten biggest clones make up over 1%. The rearrangement uses TRBV7-7 and TRBJ1-2; tentatively, D is TRBD1 (5 bases). The input for sequencing was whole blood, taken at baseline. The TCR comes from an adult who was a healthcare worker with PCR-confirmed SARS-CoV-2 infection or an uninfected control (not recorded which). The donor label of this sample is uncertain. The CDR3 reads CASSVPRGENYGYTF. The CDR3 DNA reads TGTGCCAGCAGCGTCCCACGGGGCGAAAACTATGGCTACACCTTC.